The TCR beta chain under discussion was sequenced for a study of CD8 T cells in Susac syndrome. cDNA came from around 0.5 to 1 ug RNA primed by random hexamers. A multiplex approach, immunoSEQ multiplex PCR, amplified TCR beta CDR3 across 54 Vbeta and 13 Jbeta. TCRdb used MiXCR to reprocess the immunoSEQ multiplex PCR reads, holding one entry per CDR3 protein. The table shows some 180,000 distinct CDR3 sequences, with about 95% occurring only once. CD8+ and CD4+ blood T cells underwent TCR beta sequencing. The study used healthy donors as controls matched for age and sex. The authors negatively isolated CD8+ and CD4+ T cells and FACS-enriched TEMRA cells. Germline lookup yields CDR1 SSHAT and CDR2 FNYEAQ (reference sequence). The CDR3 runs to 14 residues. For this clonotype: A read error may produce the germline difference seen at one junction end.

The chain has TRBV7-7 and TRBJ2-2; D is undetermined. The sequenced sample consisted of CD4+ T cells from PBMCs. This receptor was taken from a human donor in good health. The CDR3 sequence is CASSLYSTTGELFF. CDR3 nucleotides: TGTGCTAGCAGCTTATACAGTACTACCGGGGAGCTGTTTTTT.